This TCR beta chain was found in a study of cytomegalovirus exposure and HLA in healthy donors. General study points: The investigators catalogued 150 to 200 TCR beta chains as cytomegalovirus-associated.

Assay: immunoSEQ multiplex PCR; the TCRdb copy retains only in-frame clones and omits some. The sample carries over 200,000 clones, 90% recorded once. With respect to this clone: What it binds is not known.

The source is a woman aged 25 to 39 in good health and CMV-seronegative. Sequenced sample: PBMCs.

The CDR3 loop reads CASSDTGGPYGYTF. The CDR3 DNA follows: TGTGCCAGCAGCGACACAGGGGGCCCCTATGGCTACACCTTC. The chain couples TRBV7-6 to TRBJ1-2, with 9 bases aligning to TRBD1. V was clipped by 5 bases and J by 4 bases; unmatched bases: 5. Per the germline V gene, CDR1 is SGHVS and CDR2 is FNYEAQ. The CDR3 sequence is 14 residues long.